Listed here are 17 T cell receptor delta chains from one sample, sequenced in a study of gamma-delta chains in newborns, infants, children. TCRdb processed the reads again with the CATT caller. This table holds around 11,000 delta-chain clones, about 8.7% found once. Sequencing was carried out using blood. Receptors originate from a child who was a newborn, infant or young child, either healthy, febrile or measles-vaccinated (not recorded which).

In this sample, this clone turned up a few times. This chain links TRDV2 with TRDJ3; 7 bases line up with TRDD3. Germline assignment: CDR1 GEAIGNYY and CDR2 EKD. CDR3 length: 22 amino acids. V shed 0 bases, J shed 0 bases, and the junction held 16 bases outside the gene matches. This chain's CDR3 is CACDTAYTSGGSSSWDTRQMFF. In DNA form, the CDR3 reads TGTGCCTGTGACACCGCGTATACCTCTGGGGGTTCTAGCTCCTGGGACACCCGACAGATGTTTTTC.

This clone was counted only a few times. The rearrangement links TRDV2 to TRDJ1; tentatively, D is TRDD3 (6 bases). The V end lost 0 bases, the J end lost 0 bases, and 10 bases lay between the germline ends. In germline, CDR1 is GEAIGNYY, CDR2 EKD. The CDR3 is 15 amino acids. The CDR3 protein is CACDTEGEDTDKLIF. The CDR3 DNA sequence: TGTGCCTGTGACACCGAGGGGGAGGACACCGATAAACTCATCTTT.

V gene TRDV1 combines with J gene TRDJ1; 8 bases are a match to TRDD3. The trim removed 7 bases at V and 5 bases at J, leaving 9 bases unmatched. Per the germline V gene, CDR1 is TSWWSYY and CDR2 is QGS. CDR3 length: 14 amino acids. In DNA, the CDR3 is TGTGCTCTTGCGGGTACTGGGGATACTGATAAACTCATCTTT. As protein: CALAGTGDTDKLIF.

The chain recombines TRDV2 with TRDJ3; possibly TRDD3 for D (6 bases). The CDR3 spans 16 residues. Germline assignment: CDR1 GEAIGNYY and CDR2 EKD. V was trimmed by 1 base and J by 0 bases, leaving 6 bases between them. The CDR3 region is CACDTGGSWDTRQMFF. CDR3 nucleotides: TGTGCCTGTGACACTGGGGGCTCCTGGGACACCCGACAGATGTTTTTC.

This clone was picked up a small number of times. The chain combines TRDV2 with TRDJ1; 13 bases line up with TRDD3. The CDR3 loop spans 18 amino acids. V dropped 3 bases and J dropped 1; count of bases not matched to a gene: 10. Germline-derived CDR1 and CDR2 are GEAIGNYY and EKD. DNA for the CDR3: TGTGCCTGTGACCTTATTACTGGGGGATACGCCTTCACCGATAAACTCATCTTT. Translating it yields CACDLITGGYAFTDKLIF.

This rearrangement joins TRDV2 to TRDJ2; no firm D call. V was trimmed by 3 bases and J by 2 bases, leaving 12 bases between them. This CDR3 comprises 15 residues. Germline assignment: CDR1 GEAIGNYY and CDR2 EKD. CDR3 bases: TGTGCCTGTGACCCGGCCGGGGTATTGACAGCACAACTCTTCTTT. It translates to CACDPAGVLTAQLFF.

Notes on this clone: One base away lies a much larger clone, so this may be a sequencing read error. This sample also contains other DNA sequences that code for the same CDR3. The chain has TRDV2 and TRDJ1, with 10 bases matching TRDD3. The germline CDR1 and CDR2 sequences are GEAIGNYY and EKD. This CDR3 contains 17 residues. CDR3 nucleotide sequence: TGTGCCTGCCAAGAACTGGGGGATCGTTCGTACACCGACAAACTCATCTTT. Its protein is CACQELGDRSYTDKLIF.

This chain joins TRDV2 and TRDJ3, with 11 bases matching TRDD3. Matching the DNA to germline supplied the J gene, which TCRdb does not give. This CDR3 spans 17 amino acids. V lost 2 bases and J lost 5; bases outside the gene matches: 4. The germline V gene encodes CDR1 GEAIGNYY and CDR2 EKD. CDR3 bases: TGTGCCTGTGACAAACTGGGGGATAGCAGGGACACCCGACAGATGTTTTTC. As protein: CACDKLGDSRDTRQMFF.

No V segment was called; the J segment is TRDJ3; the table calls TRDD3, which could not be checked here. The CDR3 is 16 residues long. The chain's CDR3 is CACDTVGDWDTRQMFF. CDR3 bases: TGTGCCTGTGACACCGTGGGGGATTGGGACACCCGACAGATGTTTTTC.

The chain links TRDV2 to TRDJ1; 7 nucleotides line up with TRDD3. Trimming took 0 bases from V and 0 from J; bases not matched to a gene: 6. Looked up from germline, CDR1 is GEAIGNYY and CDR2 is EKD. The CDR3 spans 16 residues. DNA for the CDR3: TGTGCCTGTGACACCATGCTGGGGGGCTACACCGATAAACTCATCTTT. Residues: CACDTMLGGYTDKLIF.

This clone was counted once. The V gene is uncalled and the J gene is TRDJ1; the table's D call, TRDD3, was not checked against the DNA. CDR3 length equals 18 residues. The CDR3 spells CACDTVWGGGGYTDKLIF. The CDR3 bases are TGTGCCTGTGACACCGTTTGGGGAGGGGGGGGGTACACCGATAAACTCATCTTT.

The chain links TRDV2 to TRDJ2; 11 nucleotides match TRDD3. CDR1 is GEAIGNYY and CDR2 is EKD in the germline V gene. The CDR3 runs to 19 residues. V was clipped by 0 bases and J by 0 bases; unmatched bases: 8. Here the CDR3 reads CACDTLPVLGDTLTAQLFF. CDR3 in DNA: TGTGCCTGTGACACCCTACCAGTACTGGGGGATACTTTGACAGCACAACTCTTCTTT.

The genes are TRDV2 and TRDJ1; 13 bases are a match to TRDD3. This CDR3 spans 22 amino acids. With 0 bases clipped from V and 0 bases from J, the junction kept 18 bases outside the gene matches. Germline CDR1 GEAIGNYY, CDR2 EKD. CDR3 loop: CACDTKPSYLLLGDTHTDKLIF. DNA for the CDR3: TGTGCCTGTGACACCAAACCTTCCTACTTATTACTGGGGGATACGCACACCGATAAACTCATCTTT.

The rearrangement links TRDV2 to TRDJ1, with 11 bases aligning to TRDD3. The CDR3 sequence is 19 residues long. Looked up from germline, CDR1 is GEAIGNYY and CDR2 is EKD. V shed 0 bases, J shed 2 bases, and the junction held 13 bases outside the gene matches. The CDR3 region is CACDTVALGDTQRTDKLIF. The CDR3, as DNA: TGTGCCTGTGACACCGTCGCTCTGGGGGATACCCAAAGAACCGATAAACTCATCTTT.

The chain combines TRDV2 with TRDJ1, with 7 bases aligning to TRDD3. The CDR3 loop spans 17 amino acids. The germline V gene has CDR1 GEAIGNYY and CDR2 EKD. V lost 3 bases to trimming and J lost 1 base; unmatched junction nucleotides: 13. CDR3 residues: CACDSLSGGTLTDKLIF. Here the CDR3 DNA reads TGTGCCTGTGACTCCCTTTCTGGGGGCACTCTCACCGATAAACTCATCTTT.

The rearrangement uses TRDV2 and TRDJ1; 11 bases are a match to TRDD3. No J gene was available from TCRdb, and it was assigned here by a germline match of the DNA. Looked up from germline, CDR1 is GEAIGNYY and CDR2 is EKD. V lost 1 base to trimming and J lost 6 bases; unmatched junction nucleotides: 12. The CDR3 has 17 amino acids. This CDR3 is CACDTFSLGDTDHKLIF. DNA for the CDR3: TGTGCCTGTGACACTTTTTCATTGGGGGATACGGACCATAAACTCATCTTT.

The sample holds a few counts of this clone. J is TRDJ1 and V is TRDV2, with TRDD3 identical over 10 bases. The CDR3 spans 16 residues. The V and J ends lost 0 bases and 10 bases, in that order; junction bases with no gene match: 13. Germline CDR1 reads GEAIGNYY; CDR2 reads EKD. Written as DNA, the CDR3 is TGTGCCTGTGACACCGTTAATCCGGGGGATACGGGGTCACTCATCTTT. Translating it yields CACDTVNPGDTGSLIF.